This paragraph reports one T cell receptor beta chain. Clones were sequenced by immunoSEQ multiplex PCR, and TCRdb holds only the in-frame ones, with some missing. There are approximately 79,000 clones in the sample; 90% to 95% occur only once, and 0.39% lies in the top ten. This sample is drawn from a study of technical replicates of blood from a handful of donors. This CDR3 region has 15 residues. Germline lookup yields CDR1 MNHEY and CDR2 SMNVEV (reference sequence). V shed 5 bases and J 7 bases; nucleotides not matched to a gene: 3. The J gene is TRBJ2-1, the V gene TRBV27; 15 nucleotides agree with TRBD2. Sequencing was done on a sample of T cells isolated from PBMCs. The sequence was obtained from a human donor in good health. The CDR3 DNA reads TGTGCCAGCAGTCCCGGGACTAGCGGGAGGAATGAGCAGTTCTTC. This gives the protein CASSPGTSGRNEQFF.